The 19 T cell receptor beta chains in this list originate from one sample, sequenced in a study of T cell clones after liver transplantation. TCRdb's copy holds only in-frame clones and misses some; the assay was immunoSEQ multiplex PCR. Of tens of thousands of clones in the sample, 70% were seen once. Sample: CD4+ T cells from blood, taken at the approximately 16-month timepoint. The receptors were sampled from a human patient who received a liver transplant. Some T cells may arise from the graft donor.

The chain is built from TRBV25-1 and TRBJ2-1; 7 nucleotides line up with TRBD1. The CDR3 contains 14 residues. Trimming at V came to 3 bases and at J to 2 bases, leaving 1 base not matched to a gene. CDR1 MGHDK and CDR2 SYGVNS come from the germline V gene. CDR3 sequence (DNA): TGTGCCAGCAGTGAGGGACAGACCTACAATGAGCAGTTCTTC. Translation: CASSEGQTYNEQFF.

This clone was observed a handful of times. CDR3 loop: CASSVSDTQYF. CDR3 nucleotides: TGTGCCAGCAGTGTATCAGATACGCAGTATTTT. This sequence joins TRBV2 and TRBJ2-3; D not resolved. CDR1 is SNHLY, CDR2 FYNNEI, per germline. This CDR3 comprises 11 residues. V lost 4 bases to trimming and J lost 4 bases, with 3 bases between them.

The genes are TRBV4-1 and TRBJ1-5, with D possibly being TRBD1 (5 bases). Between the trimmed V and J ends, which lost 1 base and 2 bases, there was a span of 12 bases. From germline, CDR1 is MGHRA and CDR2 YSYEKL. This CDR3 is built from 16 residues. In nucleotides, the CDR3 is TGCGCCAGCAGCCAAGCTCAAGGGGACGGCAATCAGCCCCAGCATTTT. This codes for CASSQAQGDGNQPQHF.

This chain joins TRBV28 and TRBJ1-2; D is possibly TRBD1 (6 bases). Germline V gene data show CDR1 as MDHEN and CDR2 as SYDVKM. This CDR3 comprises 13 residues. The ends were cut back, 6 bases at V and 0 bases at J, with 8 bases in the middle. The chain's CDR3 is CASRRTANYGYTF. CDR3 DNA sequence: TGTGCCAGCAGGAGGACAGCTAACTATGGCTACACCTTC.

The rearrangement uses TRBV7-2 and TRBJ1-1, with D tentatively TRBD1 (5 bases). The germline V gene has CDR1 SGHTA and CDR2 FQGNSA. V was pared by 5 bases and J by 5 bases, with 12 bases between. This CDR3 comprises 13 residues. The CDR3 nucleotides are TGTGCCAGCAGCGGTGGGGCAGGGACTGAAGCTTTCTTT. Protein: CASSGGAGTEAFF.

This chain links TRBV7-6 with TRBJ1-1; D is unresolved. Germline CDR1 reads SGHVS; CDR2 reads FNYEAQ. The CDR3 loop spans 14 amino acids. The V gene lost 5 bases and the J gene lost 0 bases, with 10 bases spanning the gap. The CDR3 DNA sequence: TGTGCCAGCAGCCCAGGACTGATGAACACTGAAGCTTTCTTT. This encodes CASSPGLMNTEAFF.

The gene calls are TRBV9 and TRBJ2-3; 9 bases agree with TRBD2. The CDR3 sequence is 17 residues long. The germline V gene encodes CDR1 SGDLS and CDR2 YYNGEE. J lost 1 base, V lost 0 bases, and 6 bases had no gene match. Here the CDR3 reads CASSVAFRTSGTDTQYF. CDR3 bases: TGTGCCAGCAGCGTAGCTTTTAGGACTAGCGGCACAGATACGCAGTATTTT. The whole variable domain, remainder taken from reference TRBV9 and TRBJ2-3, is DSGVTQTPKHLITATGQRVTLRCSPRSGDLSVYWYQQSLDQGLQFLIQYYNGEERAKGNILERFSAQQFPDLHSELNLSSLELGDSALYFCASSVAFRTSGTDTQYFGPGTRLTVL.

The CDR3 DNA reads as TGTGCCAGCAGTTTAGGCAGCGGCTCCTACAATGAGCAGTTCTTC. It codes for CASSLGSGSYNEQFF. This sequence joins TRBV28 and TRBJ2-1; D is perhaps TRBD2 (5 bases). V was pared by 2 bases and J by 0 bases, with 8 bases between. The CDR3 consists of 15 residues. Germline-derived CDR1 and CDR2 are MDHEN and SYDVKM.

The table lists this clone with many counts. The J gene is TRBJ1-2, the V gene TRBV6-1, with no clear D. V lost 0 bases and J 0 bases, leaving 8 bases between the germline ends. Germline V CDR1 and CDR2: MNHNS, SASEGT. The CDR3 runs to 15 residues. CDR3 amino acids: CASSEAAPPNYGYTF. As DNA, the CDR3 is TGTGCCAGCAGTGAAGCGGCACCTCCTAACTATGGCTACACCTTC.

The sample holds a few counts of this clone. This sequence joins TRBV6-1 and TRBJ2-3, with 8 bases matching TRBD1. Germline V lookup: CDR1 MNHNS, CDR2 SASEGT. This CDR3 has 15 residues. The J segment lost 4 bases and the V segment lost 7 bases, leaving 10 bases of the junction unmatched. The CDR3 region is CASTVRGLGSDTQYF. The DNA of the CDR3 is TGTGCCAGCACCGTCAGGGGGCTTGGGTCAGATACGCAGTATTTT.

The V call is TRBV11-3, the J call TRBJ1-2, with D tentatively TRBD1 (5 bases). The V and J ends lost 5 bases and 8 bases respectively, with 21 bases between them. The germline V gene has CDR1 SGHNT and CDR2 YENEEA. The CDR3 is 15 residues long. The CDR3 loop is CASSPPGRDSGGYTF. The CDR3 nucleotides read TGTGCCAGCAGCCCCCCGGGACGGGACTCGGGGGGCTACACCTTC.

The chain links TRBV27 to TRBJ2-5; D remains unclear. Germline assignment: CDR1 MNHEY and CDR2 SMNVEV (reference sequence). Trimming took 8 bases from V and 5 from J, leaving 15 bases between them. This CDR3 has 13 residues. Written as DNA, the CDR3 is TGTGCCAGCCACAAGCATACTCGGGAGACCCAGTACTTC. Encoded protein: CASHKHTRETQYF.

The genes are TRBV6-1 and TRBJ1-6; the D is unclear. This CDR3 is 15 amino acids long. CDR1 and CDR2 (germline): MNHNS, SASEGT. Trimming removed 5 bases from V and 0 bases from J, with 8 bases in between. The CDR3 DNA reads as TGTGCCAGCAGTTCCAGTGTCTCCTATAATTCACCCCTCCACTTT. Translation: CASSSSVSYNSPLHF.

This clone has just a few counts. The DNA of the CDR3 is TGTGCCAGCAGCTCATTCGGGGGACAGGGATACAATGAGCAGTTCTTC. It yields the protein CASSSFGGQGYNEQFF. This chain links TRBV7-8 with TRBJ2-1; 9 nucleotides line up with TRBD1. Germline CDR1 SGHVS, CDR2 FQNEAQ. The CDR3 is made up of 16 amino acids. The V and J ends lost 4 bases and 4 bases, in that order; junction bases with no gene match: 8.

This clone was picked up many times. The CDR3 DNA is TGTGCCAGCAGCTCCCTTGGGGGGGTGTACTACGAGCAGTACGTC. This encodes CASSSLGGVYYEQYV. The V gene is TRBV14, the J gene TRBJ2-7, with 7 nucleotides matching TRBD2. The junction had 10 bases not matched to a gene; V was cut back by 5 bases and J by 3 bases. Germline V gives CDR1 SGHDN, CDR2 FVKESK. CDR3 size: 15 residues.

V gene TRBV19 combines with J gene TRBJ2-2, with D possibly being TRBD1 (6 bases). The CDR3 covers 15 residues. Trimming left V 6 bases short and J 6 bases short, with 17 bases between. The germline V gene has CDR1 LNHDA and CDR2 SQIVND (reference sequence). The CDR3 loop is CASRLNRDGAGELFF. In nucleotides, the CDR3 is TGTGCCAGTAGACTAAACAGGGATGGAGCCGGGGAGCTGTTTTTT.

The sample holds a few counts of this clone. The chain employs TRBV2 and TRBJ2-7, with D unclear. The CDR3 covers 15 residues. V dropped 3 bases and J dropped 0 bases, with 12 bases sitting between them. Germline V gives CDR1 SNHLY, CDR2 FYNNEI. In DNA form, the CDR3 reads TGTGCCAGCAGTGATGGGTCCCGGACCTCCTACGAGCAGTACTTC. Translated: CASSDGSRTSYEQYF.

V gene TRBV19 combines with J gene TRBJ2-5; 9 bases align to TRBD1. The germline CDR1 and CDR2 sequences are LNHDA and SQIVND (reference sequence). The CDR3 loop spans 16 amino acids. J was trimmed by 5 bases and V by 0 bases; bases with no gene match: 7. The CDR3 is CASSIDTGGAGETQYF. In nucleotides, the CDR3 is TGTGCCAGTAGTATAGATACAGGGGGCGCCGGGGAGACCCAGTACTTC.

The J gene is TRBJ1-3, the V gene TRBV10-2; D is unresolved. This CDR3 is 15 amino acids long. Per the germline V gene, CDR1 is WSHSY and CDR2 is SAAADI. V lost 7 bases to trimming and J lost 4 bases, with 17 bases between them. CDR3 nucleotide sequence: TGCGCCAGCACCGAAAATGGGATATCCGGAAACACCATATATTTT. Translating it yields CASTENGISGNTIYF.